This TCR beta chain derives from a study of cytomegalovirus exposure and HLA in healthy donors. Concerning this clone itself: Antigen: not known.

The germline gives CDR1 SGHDN, CDR2 FVKESK. The germline V and J ends were trimmed by 1 base and 2 bases, with 9 bases remaining between them. The CDR3 is 14 residues long. The PCR contained 60 Vbeta and 13 Jbeta primers. Using immunoSEQ multiplex PCR, the repertoire was profiled, and TCRdb retains in-frame clones only, with some absent. The sample has 40,000 to 60,000 clones. Study results and limitations: 150 to 200 TCR beta chains were listed as cytomegalovirus-associated. Within the data, a cluster of highly shared sequence variants was likely a sequencing artifact.

The chain employs TRBV14 and TRBJ2-7; possibly TRBD2 for D (5 bases). The sample comprised PBMCs. This receptor was obtained from a female donor in good health and CMV-seronegative. The CDR3 DNA reads as TGTGCCAGCAGCCAAGTTCGGGGAGCCTACGAGCAGTACTTC. The encoded protein is CASSQVRGAYEQYF.